These 8 T cell receptor beta chains originate from one sample sequenced in a study of blood T cell dynamics during melanoma immunotherapy. The table came from immunoSEQ multiplex PCR; TCRdb's copy has only in-frame clones and leaves some out. The table lists fewer than 25,000 clones, over 85% of them singletons. Time point given: pre-treatment baseline. The sample in question was blood, obtained from a patient treated with checkpoint blockade. The receptors stem from a human donor with melanoma.

Only one count was recorded for this clone. This chain connects TRBV10-1 to TRBJ2-1; TRBD2 matches at 11 bases. The trim removed 2 bases at V and 6 bases at J, leaving 9 bases unmatched. The CDR3 length is 17 residues. Germline V gene lookup returns CDR1 WNHNN and CDR2 SYGVQD (reference sequence). CDR3 in DNA: TGCGCCAGCAGTGAGCCGCAACTAGCGGGAGAGAGCAATGAGCAGTTCTTC. Its protein is CASSEPQLAGESNEQFF.

This rearrangement joins TRBV9 to TRBJ2-1, with 7 bases identical to TRBD2. The V gene's germline CDR1 is SGDLS and CDR2 YYNGEE. The CDR3 sequence is 15 residues long. The ends lost 0 bases at V and 2 bases at J; junction bases unmatched: 2. CDR3 sequence: CASSVGSGPYNEQFF. The CDR3 DNA reads TGTGCCAGCAGCGTAGGTAGCGGGCCCTACAATGAGCAGTTCTTC.

The gene calls are TRBV10-1 and TRBJ2-7; no clear D. Germline assignment: CDR1 WNHNN and CDR2 SYGVQD (reference sequence). V dropped 2 bases and J dropped 7 bases, with 15 bases sitting between them. The CDR3 sequence is 14 residues long. The CDR3 region is CASSEGPFDREQYF. The CDR3, as DNA: TGCGCCAGCAGTGAGGGGCCCTTCGATCGAGAGCAGTACTTC.

The chain links TRBV12-5 to TRBJ2-3, with 11 bases matching TRBD2. Germline V lookup: CDR1 LGHNT, CDR2 FRNRAP. V was clipped by 4 bases and J by 2 bases; unmatched bases: 8. The CDR3 has 17 residues. CDR3 coding DNA: TGTGCTAGTGGTTCCGGGACTAGCGGAAAATTCACAGATACGCAGTATTTT. Protein sequence: CASGSGTSGKFTDTQYF.

CDR3 residues: CASNTPGLAAYEQYF. CDR3 DNA: TGTGCCAGCAATACACCGGGACTAGCGGCCTACGAGCAGTACTTC. This chain connects TRBV28 to TRBJ2-7; TRBD2 agrees at 11 bases. With 7 bases clipped from V and 2 bases from J, the junction kept 7 bases outside the gene matches. Germline V lookup: CDR1 MDHEN, CDR2 SYDVKM. The CDR3 is made up of 15 amino acids. Together with reference TRBV28 and TRBJ2-7, the CDR3 gives the full variable domain: DVKVTQSSRYLVKRTGEKVFLECVQDMDHENMFWYRQDPGLGLRLIYFSYDVKMKEKGDIPEGYSVSREKKERFSLILESASTNQTSMYLCASNTPGLAAYEQYFGPGTRLTVT.

The chain employs TRBV7-9 and TRBJ1-5; perhaps TRBD1 as D (6 bases). CDR3 size: 15 residues. V lost 3 bases to trimming and J lost 5 bases, with 14 bases between them. Looked up from germline, CDR1 is SEHNR and CDR2 is FQNEAQ (reference sequence). The CDR3 is CASSFSGAGDQPQHF. CDR3 DNA sequence: TGTGCCAGCAGCTTTTCGGGGGCGGGGGATCAGCCCCAGCATTTT.

This chain uses TRBV18 with TRBJ2-6; 9 bases line up with TRBD1. J lost 4 bases, V lost 6 bases, and 7 bases had no gene match. CDR1 is KGHSH, CDR2 LQKENI, per germline. The CDR3 totals 16 residues. CDR3 region: CASSLTGGVGANVLTF. DNA for the CDR3: TGTGCCAGCTCTCTTACAGGGGGCGTGGGGGCCAACGTCCTGACTTTC.

This chain links TRBV19 with TRBJ2-4; D ambiguous. This CDR3 spans 11 amino acids. V was trimmed by 3 bases and J by 8 bases, leaving 5 bases between them. Per the germline V gene, CDR1 is LNHDA and CDR2 is SQIVND (reference sequence). CDR3 DNA sequence: TGTGCCAGTAGTATTTTGCACATTCAGTACTTC. Its translation is CASSILHIQYF.